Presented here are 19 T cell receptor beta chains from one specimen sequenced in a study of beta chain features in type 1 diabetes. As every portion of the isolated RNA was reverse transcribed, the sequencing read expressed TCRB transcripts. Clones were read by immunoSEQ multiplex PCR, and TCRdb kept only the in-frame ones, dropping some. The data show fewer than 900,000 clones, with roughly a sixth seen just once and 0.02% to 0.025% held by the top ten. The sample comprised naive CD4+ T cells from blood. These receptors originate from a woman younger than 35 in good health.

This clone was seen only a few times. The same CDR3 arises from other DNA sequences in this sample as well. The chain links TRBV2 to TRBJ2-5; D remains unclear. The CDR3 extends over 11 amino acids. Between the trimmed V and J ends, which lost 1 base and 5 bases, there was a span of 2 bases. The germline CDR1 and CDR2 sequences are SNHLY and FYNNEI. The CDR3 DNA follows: TGTGCCAGCAGTGAAGTGGAGACCCAGTACTTC. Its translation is CASSEVETQYF.

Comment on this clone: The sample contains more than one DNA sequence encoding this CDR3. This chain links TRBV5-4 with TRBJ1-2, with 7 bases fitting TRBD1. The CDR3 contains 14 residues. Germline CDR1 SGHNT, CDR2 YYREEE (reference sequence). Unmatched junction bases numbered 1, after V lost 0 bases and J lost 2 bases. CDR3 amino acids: CASSLGQGNYGYTF. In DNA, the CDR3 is TGTGCCAGCAGCTTGGGACAGGGAAACTATGGCTACACCTTC.

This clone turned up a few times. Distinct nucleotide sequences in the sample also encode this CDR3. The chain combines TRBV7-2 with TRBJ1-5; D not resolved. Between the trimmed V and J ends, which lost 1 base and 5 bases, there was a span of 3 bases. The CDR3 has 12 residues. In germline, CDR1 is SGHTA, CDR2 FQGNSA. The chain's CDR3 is CASSLDYQPQHF. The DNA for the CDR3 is TGTGCCAGCAGCTTAGACTATCAGCCCCAGCATTTT.

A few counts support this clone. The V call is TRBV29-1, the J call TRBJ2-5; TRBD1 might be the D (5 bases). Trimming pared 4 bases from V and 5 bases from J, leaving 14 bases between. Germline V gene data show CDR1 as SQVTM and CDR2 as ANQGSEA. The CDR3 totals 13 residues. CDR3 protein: CSVARRVDETQYF. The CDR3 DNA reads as TGCAGCGTTGCTCGCAGGGTTGACGAGACCCAGTACTTC.

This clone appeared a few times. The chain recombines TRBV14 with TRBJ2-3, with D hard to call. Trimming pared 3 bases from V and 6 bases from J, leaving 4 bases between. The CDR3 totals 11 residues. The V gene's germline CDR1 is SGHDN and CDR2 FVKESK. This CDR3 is CASSQWDTQYF. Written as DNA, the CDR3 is TGTGCCAGCAGCCAGTGGGATACGCAGTATTTT.

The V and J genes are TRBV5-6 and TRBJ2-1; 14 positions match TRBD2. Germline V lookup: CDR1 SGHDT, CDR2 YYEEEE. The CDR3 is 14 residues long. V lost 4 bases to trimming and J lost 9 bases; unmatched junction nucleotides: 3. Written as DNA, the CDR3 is TGTGCCAGCAGCCGACTAGCGGGAGGGCCTGAGCAGTTCTTC. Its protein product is CASSRLAGGPEQFF.

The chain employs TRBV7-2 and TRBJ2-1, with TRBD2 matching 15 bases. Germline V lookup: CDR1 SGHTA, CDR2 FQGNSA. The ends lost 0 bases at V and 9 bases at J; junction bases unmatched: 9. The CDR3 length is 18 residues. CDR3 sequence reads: CASSLAYRGLAGGGEQFF. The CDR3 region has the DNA TGTGCCAGCAGCTTAGCCTACCGCGGACTAGCGGGAGGGGGTGAGCAGTTCTTC.

In nucleotides, the CDR3 is TGTGCCAGCAGTTTAACTCCTAGGGCAGAGACCCAGTACTTC. Protein product: CASSLTPRAETQYF. The rearrangement uses TRBV27 and TRBJ2-5; D unresolved. The CDR3 covers 14 residues. Germline values: CDR1 MNHEY, CDR2 SMNVEV (reference sequence). The germline V and J ends were trimmed by 2 bases and 4 bases, with 11 bases remaining between them.

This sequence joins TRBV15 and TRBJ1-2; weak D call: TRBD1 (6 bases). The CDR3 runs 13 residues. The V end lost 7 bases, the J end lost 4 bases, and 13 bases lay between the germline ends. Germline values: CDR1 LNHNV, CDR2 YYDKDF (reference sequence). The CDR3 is CATTPGGPYGYTF. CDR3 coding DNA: TGTGCCACCACCCCCGGGGGGCCCTATGGCTACACCTTC.

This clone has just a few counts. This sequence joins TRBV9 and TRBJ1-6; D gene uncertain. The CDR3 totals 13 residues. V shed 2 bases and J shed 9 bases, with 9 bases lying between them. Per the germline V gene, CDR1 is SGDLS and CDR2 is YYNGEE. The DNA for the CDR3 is TGTGCCAGCAGCGTCGGGGAAAGTTCACCCCTCCACTTT. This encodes CASSVGESSPLHF.

The CDR3 sequence: CASSEERADTQYF. The CDR3 DNA follows: TGTGCCAGCAGTGAGGAGAGGGCAGATACGCAGTATTTT. This chain uses TRBV2 with TRBJ2-3; TRBD2 might be the D (5 bases). Trimming stripped 3 bases from V and 4 bases from J, with 8 bases between. Germline CDR1 SNHLY, CDR2 FYNNEI. This CDR3 comprises 13 residues.

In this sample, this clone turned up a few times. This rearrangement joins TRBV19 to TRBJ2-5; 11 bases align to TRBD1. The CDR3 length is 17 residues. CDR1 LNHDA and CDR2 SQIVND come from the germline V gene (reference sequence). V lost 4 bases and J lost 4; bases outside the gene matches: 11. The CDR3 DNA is TGTGCCAGTAGTACCAGTTTAGGGACAGGGGGAGGAGAGACCCAGTACTTC. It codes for CASSTSLGTGGGETQYF.

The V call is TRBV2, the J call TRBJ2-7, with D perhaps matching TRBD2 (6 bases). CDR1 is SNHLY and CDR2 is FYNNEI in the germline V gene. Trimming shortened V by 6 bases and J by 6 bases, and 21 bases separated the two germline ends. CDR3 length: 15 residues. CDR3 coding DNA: TGTGCCAGCAGAGGGAGGACGACAGCCCCAATCGAGCAGTACTTC. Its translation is CASRGRTTAPIEQYF.

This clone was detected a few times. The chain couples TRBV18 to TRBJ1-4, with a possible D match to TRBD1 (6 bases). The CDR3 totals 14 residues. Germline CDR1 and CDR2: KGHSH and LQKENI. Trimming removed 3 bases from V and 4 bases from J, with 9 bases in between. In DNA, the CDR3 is TGTGCCAGCTCACCGGGGACACTTAATGAAAAACTGTTTTTT. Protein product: CASSPGTLNEKLFF.

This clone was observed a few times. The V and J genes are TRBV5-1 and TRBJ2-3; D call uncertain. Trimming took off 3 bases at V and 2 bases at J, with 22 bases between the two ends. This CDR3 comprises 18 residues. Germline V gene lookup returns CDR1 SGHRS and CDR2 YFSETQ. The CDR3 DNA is TGCGCCAGCAGCTCGGGCGCCCTCCGTGTTGGGGACACAGATACGCAGTATTTT. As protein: CASSSGALRVGDTDTQYF.

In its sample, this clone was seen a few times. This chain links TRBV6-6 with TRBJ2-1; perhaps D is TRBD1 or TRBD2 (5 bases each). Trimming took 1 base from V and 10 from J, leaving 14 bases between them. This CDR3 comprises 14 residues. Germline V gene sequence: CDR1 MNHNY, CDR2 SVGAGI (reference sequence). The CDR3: CASSYLGPRGEQFF. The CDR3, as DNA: TGTGCCAGCAGTTACTTGGGACCTAGAGGGGAGCAGTTCTTC.

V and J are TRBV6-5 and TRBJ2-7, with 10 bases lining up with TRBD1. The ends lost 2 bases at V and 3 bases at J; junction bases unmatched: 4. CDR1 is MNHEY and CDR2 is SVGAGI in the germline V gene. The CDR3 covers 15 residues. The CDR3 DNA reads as TGTGCCAGCAGTTACAGAGGGACAGGGGACTACGAGCAGTACTTC. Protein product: CASSYRGTGDYEQYF.

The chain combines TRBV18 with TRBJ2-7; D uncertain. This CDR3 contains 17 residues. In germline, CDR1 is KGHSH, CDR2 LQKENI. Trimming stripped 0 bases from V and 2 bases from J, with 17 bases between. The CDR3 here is CASSPPGSTTGAYEQYF. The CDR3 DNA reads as TGTGCCAGCTCACCACCGGGCTCAACCACGGGCGCCTACGAGCAGTACTTC.

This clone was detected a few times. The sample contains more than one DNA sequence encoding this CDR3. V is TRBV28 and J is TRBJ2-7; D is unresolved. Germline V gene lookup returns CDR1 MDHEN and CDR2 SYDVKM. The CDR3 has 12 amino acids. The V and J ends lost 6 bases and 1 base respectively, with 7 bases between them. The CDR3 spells CASSGRSYEQYF. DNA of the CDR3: TGTGCCAGCAGCGGAAGGTCCTACGAGCAGTACTTC.